Detailed here is one T cell receptor (beta chain). Its target is not known. This sample stems from a study of vaccination and CD4 T cells after COVID-19. Study background: Following dose two, a median about 71 days (range 14 to 241) passed before post-vaccine samples were taken.

Sequenced with the Oncomine TCR Beta short-read assay was DNA taken from cultured CD4+ T cells. Investigators isolated genomic DNA from cultured CD4+ T cells. TCRdb used MiXCR to reprocess the PCR reads, holding one entry per CDR3 protein. The data contain just under 20,000 distinct CDR3 sequences, roughly three fifths of them singletons. The germline V gene encodes CDR1 LGHNT and CDR2 FRNRAP. V gave up 5 bases and J gave up 5 bases, with 15 bases separating them. The CDR3 is made up of 14 amino acids. Treatment indicated: approximately nine-day PBMC culture with coronavirus spike peptide pools or control peptides (ViraFEST assay). Before Alpha, Beta and Delta appeared in the US, convalescents tested positive (March–late 2020).

V usage is TRBV12-5 and J usage is TRBJ2-5, with D perhaps being TRBD1 or TRBD2 (6 bases each). The specimen was CD4+ T cells from blood, cultured in vitro. This sequence originates from a human donor who had recovered from COVID-19. The CDR3 sequence is CASGLQGLEETQYF. CDR3 nucleotide sequence: TGTGCTAGTGGTCTACAGGGACTTGAGGAGACCCAGTACTTC.